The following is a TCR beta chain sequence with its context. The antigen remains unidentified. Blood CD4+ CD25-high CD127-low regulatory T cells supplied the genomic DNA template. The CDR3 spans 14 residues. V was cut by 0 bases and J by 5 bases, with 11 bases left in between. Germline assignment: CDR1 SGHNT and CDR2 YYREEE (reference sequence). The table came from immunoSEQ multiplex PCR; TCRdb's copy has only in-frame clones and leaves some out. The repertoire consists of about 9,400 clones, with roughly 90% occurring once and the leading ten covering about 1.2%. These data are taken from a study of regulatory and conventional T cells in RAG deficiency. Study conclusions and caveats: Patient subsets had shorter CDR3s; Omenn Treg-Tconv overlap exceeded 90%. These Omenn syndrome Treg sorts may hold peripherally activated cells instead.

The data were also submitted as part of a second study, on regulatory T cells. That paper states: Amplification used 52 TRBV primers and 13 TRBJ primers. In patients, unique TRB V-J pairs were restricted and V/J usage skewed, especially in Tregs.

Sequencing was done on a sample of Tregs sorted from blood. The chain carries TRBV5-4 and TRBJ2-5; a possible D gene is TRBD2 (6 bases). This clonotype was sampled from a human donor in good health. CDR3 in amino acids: CASSLVTAGETQYF. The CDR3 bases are TGTGCCAGCAGCTTGGTGACGGCGGGGGAGACCCAGTACTTC.